These T cell receptor beta chains were read from a single sample in a study of blood T cell repertoires in COVID-19. Repertoires were generated with immunoSEQ multiplex PCR, while TCRdb's copy carries only in-frame clones and drops some. This table holds roughly 230,000 clones, 70% to 90% found once. Sequenced: PBMCs or T cells enriched from blood (not recorded which). The receptors derive from a woman aged 50 to 65 who had been exposed to COVID-19. Both conserved end residues are part of each CDR3. The D gene is left open where the match is weak. A clone size is listed for some rows: how often the clone was seen (once, few, many), or a class if it is expanded.

TRBD2	TRBV3-1/TRBV3-2	.	TRBJ2-5	CASCLAGGYQETQYF	TGTGCCAGCTGTCTAGCGGGGGGATACCAAGAGACCCAGTACTTC
.	TRBV5-1	.	TRBJ2-2	CASSLGVNRAGPGELFF	TGCGCCAGCAGCTTGGGAGTAAACAGGGCAGGCCCCGGGGAGCTGTTTTTT
TRBD2	TRBV11-2	.	TRBJ2-7	CASSSQGLGGYEQYF	TGTGCCAGCAGCTCACAGGGACTAGGGGGATACGAGCAGTACTTC
.	TRBV28	once	TRBJ1-1	CASSFLGGAAFF	TGTGCCAGCAGTTTCTTAGGGGGAGCAGCTTTCTTT
TRBD1	TRBV29-1	.	TRBJ2-3	CSVEGPLDRGTDTQYF	TGCAGCGTTGAGGGTCCCCTAGACAGGGGCACAGATACGCAGTATTTT
TRBD1	TRBV28	.	TRBJ1-5	CASSRTGGWSQPQHF	TGTGCCAGCAGTAGGACAGGGGGTTGGAGTCAGCCCCAGCATTTT
.	TRBV28	.	TRBJ1-1	CASREQGMNTEAFF	TGTGCCAGCAGAGAACAGGGTATGAACACTGAAGCTTTCTTT
.	TRBV3-1/TRBV3-2	.	TRBJ1-4	CASSQDGAVGEKLFF	TGTGCCAGCAGCCAAGATGGGGCAGTGGGGGAAAAACTGTTTTTT
.	TRBV6-5	.	TRBJ1-3	CASSDRFPSGNTIYF	TGTGCCAGCTCAGACAGGTTTCCCTCTGGAAACACCATATATTTT
TRBD1	TRBV5-1	.	TRBJ1-1	CASSSEQGRGRTAFF	TGCGCCAGCAGCTCCGAACAGGGGAGAGGACGGACAGCTTTCTTT
.	TRBV7-2	.	TRBJ2-5	CASSSALRMGTQYF	TGTGCCAGCAGCTCAGCCTTGAGGATGGGGACCCAGTACTTC
.	TRBV3-1/TRBV3-2	.	TRBJ1-1	CASSQDQWLTEAFF	TGTGCCAGCAGCCAAGACCAGTGGCTCACTGAAGCTTTCTTT
.	TRBV3-1/TRBV3-2	few	TRBJ2-3	CASSQVSTDTQYF	TGTGCCAGCAGCCAAGTCTCCACAGATACGCAGTATTTT
.	TRBV7-8	.	TRBJ1-5	CASSLDRFNQPQHF	TGTGCCAGCAGCTTAGACAGGTTCAATCAGCCCCAGCATTTT
.	TRBV10-3	.	TRBJ1-3	CATRTVSGNTIYF	TGTGCCACTCGGACAGTTTCTGGAAACACCATATATTTT
.	TRBV24-1	.	TRBJ1-2	CATSDLRGRGYTF	TGTGCCACCAGTGATCTCAGGGGACGGGGCTACACCTTC
TRBD2	TRBV2	.	TRBJ2-5	CASSGDYKETQYF	TGTGCCAGCAGTGGGGACTACAAAGAGACCCAGTACTTC
.	TRBV5-5	.	TRBJ1-2	CASSFGPGGYTF	TGTGCCAGCAGCTTTGGGCCCGGTGGCTACACCTTC
TRBD1	TRBV11-2	.	TRBJ2-5	CASSVQGNEETQYF	TGTGCCAGCAGCGTACAGGGGAATGAAGAGACCCAGTACTTC
TRBD1	TRBV10-3	.	TRBJ2-4	CAISDGTGVNIQYF	TGTGCCATCAGTGATGGGACAGGGGTCAACATTCAGTACTTC
.	TRBV7-2	.	TRBJ2-6	CASSFKSGANVLTF	TGTGCCAGCAGCTTTAAATCTGGGGCCAACGTCCTGACTTTC
.	TRBV23-1	.	TRBJ1-3	CANPLPGTGNTIYF	TGCGCCAACCCACTTCCAGGGACTGGAAACACCATATATTTT
.	TRBV4-1	once	TRBJ2-7	CASADSSYEQYF	TGCGCCAGCGCGGACAGCTCCTACGAGCAGTACTTC
TRBD2	TRBV28	.	TRBJ2-5	CASSLETSGKETQYF	TGTGCCAGCAGTTTGGAGACTAGCGGTAAAGAGACCCAGTACTTC